This T cell receptor beta chain was documented in a study of cytomegalovirus exposure and HLA in healthy donors. The PCR had 60 Vbeta and 13 Jbeta primers. The data were produced by immunoSEQ multiplex PCR, yet TCRdb's version contains in-frame clones alone and is incomplete. The data hold around 60,000 clones, with under 85% observed a single time. This CDR3 contains 15 residues. Germline CDR1 reads MDHEN; CDR2 reads SYDVKM. J gave up 5 bases and V 6 bases, and 9 bases lay outside the gene matches. Sample: PBMCs. This TCR came from a man aged 50 to 60 in good health and CMV-seropositive. The chain employs TRBV28 and TRBJ2-2; 7 bases agree with TRBD2. The CDR3 coding sequence is TGTGCCAGCAGCTCGGGGGGATATAGGACCGGGGAGCTGTTTTTT. Translating it yields CASSSGGYRTGELFF.